This TCR beta chain was documented in a study of neurological immune-mediated disorders. Synthesis of cDNA was performed by 5'RACE using 10-nucleotide random UMIs. TCRdb re-derived calls from the 5' RACE reads in MiXCR, one entry per CDR3 protein. The sample comprises about 57,000 distinct CDR3 sequences, 9.5% to 15% of which are singletons, and 9.5% to 12% rests with the top ten. The germline V gene has CDR1 SNHLY and CDR2 FYNNEI. The V gene lost 2 bases and the J gene lost 0 bases, with 12 bases spanning the gap. The CDR3 sequence is 16 residues long. This clonotype was detected ten times or more. The sample comprised PBMCs. The sequence came from a woman aged 60-75 years with HTLV-1-associated myelopathy (HAM/TSP). The J gene is TRBJ2-3, the V gene TRBV2; D is unclear. Here the CDR3 DNA reads TGTGCCAGCAGTGAATTTCTCTCTTCTAGCACAGATACGCAGTATTTT. This gives the protein CASSEFLSSSTDTQYF.